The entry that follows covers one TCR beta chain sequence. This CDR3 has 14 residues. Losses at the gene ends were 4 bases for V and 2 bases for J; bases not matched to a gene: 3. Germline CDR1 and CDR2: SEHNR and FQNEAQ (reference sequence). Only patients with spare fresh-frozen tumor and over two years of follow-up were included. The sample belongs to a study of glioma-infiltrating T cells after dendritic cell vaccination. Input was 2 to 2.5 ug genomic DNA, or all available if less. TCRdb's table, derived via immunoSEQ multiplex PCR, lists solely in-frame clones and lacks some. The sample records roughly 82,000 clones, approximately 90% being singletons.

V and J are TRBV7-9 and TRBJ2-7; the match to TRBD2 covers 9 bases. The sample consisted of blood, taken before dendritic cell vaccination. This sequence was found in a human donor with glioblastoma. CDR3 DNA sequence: TGTGCCAGCAGCTCTAGCGGGATTACCTACGAGCAGTACTTC. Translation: CASSSSGITYEQYF.